This TCR beta chain was documented in a study of a mutant IDH1 vaccine in newly diagnosed glioma. A remark on this clone: Its antigen remains unidentified.

Looked up from germline, CDR1 is SGDLS and CDR2 is YYNGEE. The V segment lost 4 bases and the J segment 9 bases; nucleotides outside the gene matches: 22. CDR3 length: 18 residues. Time point defined: week 11, during vaccination. Alongside topical imiquimod, each dose of vaccine comprised 300 ug of mutant IDH1 20-mer peptide. Every donor had a new WHO grade 3 or 4 astrocytoma that was IDH1-mutant, with loss of nuclear ATRX. This table comes from immunoSEQ multiplex PCR, and its TCRdb copy is limited to in-frame clones, with some not included. This table has about 24,000 clones, 79% appearing once. The TCR comes from a man in his forties or fifties with glioma. The chain combines TRBV9 with TRBJ2-1; TRBD2 agrees at 7 bases. This sample comprised PBMCs, obtained from a glioma patient whose treatment included an IDH1 peptide vaccine. The CDR3 sequence: CASSPPQELASIQGEQFF. Written as DNA, the CDR3 is TGTGCCAGCAGCCCCCCCCAAGAACTAGCGAGTATACAAGGTGAGCAGTTCTTC.